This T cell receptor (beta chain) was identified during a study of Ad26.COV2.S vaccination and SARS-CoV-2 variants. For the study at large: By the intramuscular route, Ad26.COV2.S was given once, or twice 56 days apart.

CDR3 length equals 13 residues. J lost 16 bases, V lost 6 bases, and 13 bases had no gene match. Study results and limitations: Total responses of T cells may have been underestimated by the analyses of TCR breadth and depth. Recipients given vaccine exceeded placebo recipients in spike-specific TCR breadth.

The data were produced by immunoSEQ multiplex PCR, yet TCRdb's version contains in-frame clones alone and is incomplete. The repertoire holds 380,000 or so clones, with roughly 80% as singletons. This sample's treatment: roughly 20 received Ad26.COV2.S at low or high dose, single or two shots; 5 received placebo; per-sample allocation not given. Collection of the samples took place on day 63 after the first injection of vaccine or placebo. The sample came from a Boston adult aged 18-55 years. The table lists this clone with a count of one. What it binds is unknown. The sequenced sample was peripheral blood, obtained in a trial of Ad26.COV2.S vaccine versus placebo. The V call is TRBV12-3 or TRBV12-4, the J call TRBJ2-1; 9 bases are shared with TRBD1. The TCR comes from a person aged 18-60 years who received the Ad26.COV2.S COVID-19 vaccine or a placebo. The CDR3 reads CASSSPPGQGEFF. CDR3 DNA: TGTGCCAGCAGCTCACCTCCGGGACAGGGTGAATTCTTC.